One and the same sample provided the 19 T cell receptor beta chains below, sequenced in a study of OX40 agonist ivuxolimab in advanced cancers. Profiled with immunoSEQ multiplex PCR; TCRdb holds only in-frame clones, not every one. Counted here are tens of thousands of clones, around 85% occurring once; the ten biggest clones make up roughly 2.5%. Specimen: CD4+ or CD8+ T cells sorted from blood, collected in a trial of the OX40 agonist ivuxolimab. The receptors shown here come from an adult with an advanced solid tumor such as melanoma, head and neck, liver or kidney cancer.

The chain recombines TRBV30 with TRBJ1-5; D is possibly TRBD1 (5 bases). Germline V CDR1 and CDR2: GTSNPN, SVGIG (reference sequence). The CDR3 loop spans 13 amino acids. V lost 4 bases, J lost 2 bases, and 9 bases lay in between. The CDR3 nucleotides read TGTGCCTGGACAGGGTCGGGCAATCAGCCCCAGCATTTT. Its protein is CAWTGSGNQPQHF. The whole variable domain, filled in from reference TRBV30 and TRBJ1-5, reads SQTIHQWPATLVQPVGSPLSLECTVEGTSNPNLYWYRQAAGRGLQLLFYSVGIGQISSEVPQNLSASRPQDRQFILSSKKLLLSDSGFYLCAWTGSGNQPQHFGDGTRLSIL.

CDR3 protein: CASSLAGDKNIQYF. The DNA for the CDR3 is TGCGCCAGCAGCTTGGCGGGGGACAAAAACATTCAGTACTTC. The V and J genes are TRBV5-1 and TRBJ2-4; TRBD2 might be the D (6 bases). Germline CDR1 SGHRS, CDR2 YFSETQ. V gave up 0 bases and J gave up 3 bases, with 7 bases separating them. The CDR3 runs 14 residues.

The chain combines TRBV7-3 with TRBJ1-1, with 8 nucleotides matching TRBD1. Germline values: CDR1 SGHTA, CDR2 FQGTGA. J gave up 6 bases and V 2 bases, and 5 bases lay outside the gene matches. The CDR3 runs to 14 residues. CDR3 region: CASSLERQGSEAFF. In DNA form, the CDR3 reads TGTGCCAGCAGCTTAGAGCGACAGGGGTCTGAAGCTTTCTTT. Complete variable domain (other parts from reference TRBV7-3 and TRBJ1-1): GAGVSQTPSNKVTEKGKYVELRCDPISGHTALYWYRQSLGQGPEFLIYFQGTGAADDSGLPNDRFFAVRPEGSVSTLKIQRTERGDSAVYLCASSLERQGSEAFFGQGTRLTVV.

This clone was picked up one time. This chain joins TRBV6-6 and TRBJ1-5; D is unclear. CDR1 is MNHNY and CDR2 is SVGAGI in the germline V gene (reference sequence). Deletions cut 8 bases from V and 2 bases from J, with 16 bases between. This CDR3 comprises 15 residues. The CDR3: CASAPTHLGNQPQHF. The CDR3 DNA reads as TGTGCCAGCGCTCCAACTCACCTCGGCAATCAGCCCCAGCATTTT.

CDR3 loop: CASDRGAKGTGGTQYF. As DNA, the CDR3 is TGTGCCAGCGATCGAGGGGCGAAGGGAACCGGGGGGACCCAGTACTTC. The chain carries TRBV5-6 and TRBJ2-5; a weak D match, TRBD2 (6 bases). The V and J ends lost 7 bases and 7 bases respectively, with 26 bases between them. The CDR3 is made up of 16 amino acids. Germline values: CDR1 SGHDT, CDR2 YYEEEE. Full variable domain (missing parts from reference TRBV5-6 and TRBJ2-5): DAGVTQSPTHLIKTRGQQVTLRCSPKSGHDTVSWYQQALGQGPQFIFQYYEEEERQRGNFPDRFSGHQFPNYSSELNVNALLLGDSALYLCASDRGAKGTGGTQYFGPGTRLLVL.

This rearrangement joins TRBV25-1 to TRBJ1-2; unclear D gene. The germline gives CDR1 MGHDK, CDR2 SYGVNS. V was shortened by 6 bases and J by 6 bases, with 14 bases between the two germline ends. The CDR3 has 13 amino acids. CDR3 DNA sequence: TGTGCCAGCAGAAGAGAACTTGAACATGGCTACACCTTC. This gives the protein CASRRELEHGYTF.

The chain is built from TRBV9 and TRBJ2-1, with 9 bases that match TRBD1. V dropped 0 bases and J dropped 15; count of bases not matched to a gene: 7. This CDR3 has 13 amino acids. CDR1 is SGDLS and CDR2 is YYNGEE in the germline V gene. CDR3 sequence reads: CASSVVTGGGLFF. For the CDR3, the DNA is TGTGCCAGCAGCGTAGTCACAGGGGGCGGTTTGTTCTTC.

This chain links TRBV5-1 with TRBJ2-7, with D possibly matching TRBD1 (5 bases). V lost 0 bases to trimming and J lost 2 bases, with 12 bases between them. The CDR3 runs 15 residues. Germline CDR1 is SGHRS and CDR2 is YFSETQ. CDR3 protein: CASSLVAGPTYEQYF. The CDR3 DNA is TGCGCCAGCAGCTTGGTGGCAGGGCCGACCTACGAGCAGTACTTC.

V and J are TRBV12-5 and TRBJ1-2; 8 bases line up with TRBD1. Germline V gene lookup returns CDR1 LGHNT and CDR2 FRNRAP. The CDR3 consists of 18 residues. Trimming took 1 base from V and 0 from J; bases not matched to a gene: 10. The CDR3 bases are TGTGCTAGTGGTTTGGCTTGGGGTGGGGACAGGACTAACTATGGCTACACCTTC. It is translated as CASGLAWGGDRTNYGYTF.

The V call is TRBV10-1, the J call TRBJ2-3; 9 bases fit TRBD2. V was clipped by 5 bases and J by 2 bases; unmatched bases: 2. Per the germline V gene, CDR1 is WNHNN and CDR2 is SYGVQD (reference sequence). The CDR3 spans 14 residues. The DNA of the CDR3 is TGCGCCAGCAGTCCTAGCGGGGCCACAGATACGCAGTATTTT. Protein: CASSPSGATDTQYF.

The chain is built from TRBV2 and TRBJ2-3; unclear D gene. Trimming took 6 bases from V and 4 from J, leaving 5 bases between them. Germline CDR1 SNHLY, CDR2 FYNNEI. The CDR3 loop spans 11 amino acids. As DNA, the CDR3 is TGTGCCAGCAGGTATTCAGATACGCAGTATTTT. This gives the protein CASRYSDTQYF.

The CDR3 DNA sequence: TGTGCCAGCAGTGAAGACACAGGGGTGTATGGCTACACCTTC. This encodes CASSEDTGVYGYTF. The V call is TRBV25-1, the J call TRBJ1-2; 7 bases map to TRBD1. With V trimmed by 2 bases and J by 5 bases, 5 bases remained unmatched. The CDR3 totals 14 residues. Germline CDR1 reads MGHDK; CDR2 reads SYGVNS.

The chain links TRBV4-1 to TRBJ2-5; D perhaps matches TRBD2 (6 bases). The germline V gene has CDR1 MGHRA and CDR2 YSYEKL. V gave up 3 bases and J gave up 5 bases, with 13 bases separating them. The CDR3 is 14 residues long. CDR3 sequence: CASSQEGLPETQYF. DNA for the CDR3: TGCGCCAGCAGCCAGGAGGGCCTACCGGAGACCCAGTACTTC.

The gene calls are TRBV7-6 and TRBJ1-2; a possible D gene is TRBD1 (6 bases). Germline loops: CDR1 SGHVS, CDR2 FNYEAQ. This CDR3 is built from 15 residues. Between the trimmed V and J ends, which lost 5 bases and 0 bases, there was a span of 13 bases. The CDR3 nucleotides read TGTGCCAGCAGCCCCACAGGGTCCCCTAACTATGGCTACACCTTC. Translating gives CASSPTGSPNYGYTF.

The V gene is TRBV4-1, the J gene TRBJ2-4; tentatively, D is TRBD2 (5 bases). The CDR3 is 17 residues long. Trimming shortened V by 0 bases and J by 1 base, and 13 bases separated the two germline ends. The germline V gene encodes CDR1 MGHRA and CDR2 YSYEKL. CDR3 coding DNA: TGCGCCAGCAGCCAAGATCGCGGGTCTCGGGCCAAAAACATTCAGTACTTC. It yields the protein CASSQDRGSRAKNIQYF.

The chain carries TRBV4-1 and TRBJ1-4; the match to TRBD1 covers 12 bases. The CDR3 runs to 15 residues. Germline V lookup: CDR1 MGHRA, CDR2 YSYEKL. The trim removed 3 bases at V and 8 bases at J, leaving 4 bases unmatched. The CDR3 spells CASSQGQGASEKLFF. In DNA form, the CDR3 reads TGCGCCAGCAGCCAGGGACAGGGGGCTTCGGAAAAACTGTTTTTT.

On this clone itself: Other nucleotide sequences from this sample produce the same CDR3. The genes are TRBV7-9 and TRBJ2-7; perhaps TRBD1 as D (6 bases). The CDR3 is 14 amino acids. The V gene's germline CDR1 is SEHNR and CDR2 FQNEAQ (reference sequence). The V end lost 4 bases, the J end lost 7 bases, and 17 bases lay between the germline ends. The CDR3 DNA is TGTGCCAGCAGCTCCTCCGGGACAAGTGGGGAGCAGTACTTC. This translates into CASSSSGTSGEQYF.

The CDR3, as DNA: TGTGCCAGTAGTACCCCGGGCCCCAACGAGCAGTACTTC. Protein sequence: CASSTPGPNEQYF. The chain employs TRBV19 and TRBJ2-7; no firm D call. There are 13 residues in the CDR3. Germline loops: CDR1 LNHDA, CDR2 SQIVND (reference sequence). V was clipped by 4 bases and J by 5 bases, with 12 bases between them.

The chain has TRBV5-1 and TRBJ2-5; D is perhaps TRBD1 or TRBD2 (6 bases each). The V and J ends lost 0 bases and 5 bases respectively, with 14 bases between them. The germline gives CDR1 SGHRS, CDR2 YFSETQ. The CDR3 loop spans 15 amino acids. The CDR3 reads CASSLARGPGETQYF. The CDR3 nucleotides are TGCGCCAGCAGCTTGGCTCGGGGGCCAGGGGAGACCCAGTACTTC.